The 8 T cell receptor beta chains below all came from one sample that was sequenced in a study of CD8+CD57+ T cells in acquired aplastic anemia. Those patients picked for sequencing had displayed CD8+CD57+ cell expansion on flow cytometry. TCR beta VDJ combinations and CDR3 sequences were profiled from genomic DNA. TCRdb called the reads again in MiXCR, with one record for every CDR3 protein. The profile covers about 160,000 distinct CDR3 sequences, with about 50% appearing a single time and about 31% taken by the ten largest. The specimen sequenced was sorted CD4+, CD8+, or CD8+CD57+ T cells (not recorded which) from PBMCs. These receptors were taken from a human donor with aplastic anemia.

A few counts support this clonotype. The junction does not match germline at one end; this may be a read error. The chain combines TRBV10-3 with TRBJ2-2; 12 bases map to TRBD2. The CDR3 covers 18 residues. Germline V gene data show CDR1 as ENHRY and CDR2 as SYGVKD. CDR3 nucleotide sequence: TGTGCCAGCAGTAGACCGGGACTAGCGGGCGCGAACACCGGGGAGCTGTTTTTT. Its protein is CASSRPGLAGANTGELFF.

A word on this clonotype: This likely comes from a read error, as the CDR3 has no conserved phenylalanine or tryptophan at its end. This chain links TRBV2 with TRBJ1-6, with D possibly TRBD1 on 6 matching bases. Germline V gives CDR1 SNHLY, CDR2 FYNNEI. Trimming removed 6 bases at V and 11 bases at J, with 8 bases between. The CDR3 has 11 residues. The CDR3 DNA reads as TGTGCCAGCAGACAGGGACCACCCCTCCACCTT. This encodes CASRQGPPLHL.

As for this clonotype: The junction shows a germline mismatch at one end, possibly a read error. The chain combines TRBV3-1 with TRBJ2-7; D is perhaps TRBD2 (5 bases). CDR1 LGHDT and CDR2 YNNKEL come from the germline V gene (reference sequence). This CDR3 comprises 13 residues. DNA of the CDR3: TGTGCCAGCTCACCCGGAGATGACTACGAGCGGTACTTC. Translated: CASSPGDDYERYF.

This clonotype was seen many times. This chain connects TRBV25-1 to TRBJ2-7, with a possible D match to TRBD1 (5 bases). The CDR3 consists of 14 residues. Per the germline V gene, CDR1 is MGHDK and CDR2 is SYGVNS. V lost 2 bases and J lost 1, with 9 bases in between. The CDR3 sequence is CASSEMAGSYEQYF. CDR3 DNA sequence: TGTGCCAGCAGTGAAATGGCAGGGTCCTACGAGCAGTACTTC.

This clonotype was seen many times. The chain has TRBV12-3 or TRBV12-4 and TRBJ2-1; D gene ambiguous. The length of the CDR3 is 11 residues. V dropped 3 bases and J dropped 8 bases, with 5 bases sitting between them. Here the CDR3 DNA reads TGTGCCAGCAGTTTTGGACATGAGCAGTTCTTC. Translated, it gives CASSFGHEQFF.

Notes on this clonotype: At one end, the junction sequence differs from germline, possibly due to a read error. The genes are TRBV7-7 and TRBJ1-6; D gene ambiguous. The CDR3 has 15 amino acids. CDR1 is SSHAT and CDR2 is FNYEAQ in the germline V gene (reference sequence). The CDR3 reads CASSLDHSDNSPLHF. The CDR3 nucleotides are TGTGCTAGCAGCTTAGACCACAGCGATAATTCACCCCTCCACTTT.

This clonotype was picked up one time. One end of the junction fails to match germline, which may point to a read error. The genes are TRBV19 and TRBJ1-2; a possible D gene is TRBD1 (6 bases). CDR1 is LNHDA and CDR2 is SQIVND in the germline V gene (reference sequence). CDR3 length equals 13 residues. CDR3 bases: TGTGCCACCCGGCACAGGGAACACTATGGCCACACCTTC. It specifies CATRHREHYGHTF. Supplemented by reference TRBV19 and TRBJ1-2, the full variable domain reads DGGITQSPKYLFRKEGQNVTLSCEQNLNHDAMYWYRQDPGQGLRLIYYSQIVNDFQKGDIAEGYSVSREKKESFPLTVTSAQKNPTAFYLCATRHREHYGHTFGSGTRLTVV.

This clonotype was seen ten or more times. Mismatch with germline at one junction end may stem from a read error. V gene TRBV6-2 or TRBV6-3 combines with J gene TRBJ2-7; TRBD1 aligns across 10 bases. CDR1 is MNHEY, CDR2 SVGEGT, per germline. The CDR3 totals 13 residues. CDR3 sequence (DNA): TGTGCCAGCAGTTACAAACACACCGGGACAGGGGACTTC. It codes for CASSYKHTGTGDF.